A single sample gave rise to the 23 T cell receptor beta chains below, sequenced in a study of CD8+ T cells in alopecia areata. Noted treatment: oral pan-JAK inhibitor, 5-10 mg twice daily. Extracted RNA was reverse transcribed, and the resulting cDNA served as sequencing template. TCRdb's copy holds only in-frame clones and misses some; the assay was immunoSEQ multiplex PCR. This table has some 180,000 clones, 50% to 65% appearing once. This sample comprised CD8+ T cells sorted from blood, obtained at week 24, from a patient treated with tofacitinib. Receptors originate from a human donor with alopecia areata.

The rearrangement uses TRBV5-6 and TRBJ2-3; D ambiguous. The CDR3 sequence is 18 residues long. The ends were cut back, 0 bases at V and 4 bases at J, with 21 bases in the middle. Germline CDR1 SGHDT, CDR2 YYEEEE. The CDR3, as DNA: TGTGCCAGCAGCTTGGGGCCCGGTGGTAGACAAATCCCAGATACGCAGTATTTT. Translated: CASSLGPGGRQIPDTQYF.

Here the CDR3 reads CASSLAVQNTEAFF. Written as DNA, the CDR3 is TGTGCCAGCAGCTTGGCCGTCCAGAACACTGAAGCTTTCTTT. The chain recombines TRBV5-6 with TRBJ1-1; D not certain. Trimming left V 0 bases short and J 1 base short, with 7 bases between. Germline CDR1 is SGHDT and CDR2 is YYEEEE. The CDR3 runs to 14 residues.

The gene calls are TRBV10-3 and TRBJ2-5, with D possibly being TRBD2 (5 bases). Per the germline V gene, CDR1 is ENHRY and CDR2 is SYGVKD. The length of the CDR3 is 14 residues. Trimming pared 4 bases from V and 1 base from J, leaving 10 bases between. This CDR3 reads CAISVEGSQETQYF. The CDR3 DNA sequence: TGTGCCATCAGTGTCGAGGGCTCCCAAGAGACCCAGTACTTC.

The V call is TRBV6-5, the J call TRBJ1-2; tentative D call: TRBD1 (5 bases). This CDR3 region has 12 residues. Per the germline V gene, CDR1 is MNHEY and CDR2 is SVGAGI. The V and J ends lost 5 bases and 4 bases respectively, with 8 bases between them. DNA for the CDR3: TGTGCCAGCAGTCCCGACAGCTATGGCTACACCTTC. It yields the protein CASSPDSYGYTF.

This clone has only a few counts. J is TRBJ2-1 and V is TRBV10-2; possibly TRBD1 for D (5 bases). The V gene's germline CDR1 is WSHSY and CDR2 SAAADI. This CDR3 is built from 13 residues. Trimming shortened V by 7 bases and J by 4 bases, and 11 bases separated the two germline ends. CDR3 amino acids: CASTGSWYNEQFF. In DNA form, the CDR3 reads TGCGCCAGCACAGGGTCCTGGTACAATGAGCAGTTCTTC.

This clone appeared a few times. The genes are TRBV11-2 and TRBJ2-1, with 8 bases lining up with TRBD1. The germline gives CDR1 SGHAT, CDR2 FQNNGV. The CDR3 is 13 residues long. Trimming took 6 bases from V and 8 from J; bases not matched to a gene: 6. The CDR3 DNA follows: TGTGCCAGCAGTGGACAGGGAGGCCATGAGCAGTTCTTC. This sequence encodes CASSGQGGHEQFF.

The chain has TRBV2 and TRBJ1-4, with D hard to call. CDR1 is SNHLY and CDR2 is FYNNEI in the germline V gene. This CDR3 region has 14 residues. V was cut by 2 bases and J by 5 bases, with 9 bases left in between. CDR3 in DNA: TGTGCCAGCAGTGAACTGGGAGACAATGAAAAACTGTTTTTT. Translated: CASSELGDNEKLFF.

The CDR3 here is CSVMDGWDEKLFF. The CDR3 region has the DNA TGCAGCGTCATGGACGGGTGGGATGAAAAACTGTTTTTT. The V gene is TRBV29-1, the J gene TRBJ1-4; D unclear. Trimming pared 6 bases from V and 6 bases from J, leaving 14 bases between. In germline, CDR1 is SQVTM, CDR2 ANQGSEA. The CDR3 covers 13 residues. Using reference TRBV29-1 and TRBJ1-4 for the parts outside the CDR3, the full variable domain is SAVISQKPSRDICQRGTSLTIQCQVDSQVTMMFWYRQQPGQSLTLIATANQGSEATYESGFVIDKFPISRPNLTFSTLTVSNMSPEDSSIYLCSVMDGWDEKLFFGSGTQLSVL.

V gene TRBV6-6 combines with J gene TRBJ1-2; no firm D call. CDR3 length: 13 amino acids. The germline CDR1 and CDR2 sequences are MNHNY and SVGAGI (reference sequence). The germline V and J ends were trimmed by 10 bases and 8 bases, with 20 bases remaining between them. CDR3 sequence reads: CANSPGVVGGYTF. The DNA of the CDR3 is TGTGCCAACTCACCCGGGGTTGTAGGCGGCTACACCTTC.

The CDR3 loop reads CASSQVLNGQAFF. CDR3 sequence (DNA): TGTGCCAGCAGCCAAGTCTTGAACGGGCAAGCTTTCTTT. This sequence joins TRBV14 and TRBJ1-1; no clear D. The CDR3 totals 13 residues. CDR1 is SGHDN and CDR2 is FVKESK in the germline V gene. Trimming took 1 base from V and 9 from J, leaving 12 bases between them.

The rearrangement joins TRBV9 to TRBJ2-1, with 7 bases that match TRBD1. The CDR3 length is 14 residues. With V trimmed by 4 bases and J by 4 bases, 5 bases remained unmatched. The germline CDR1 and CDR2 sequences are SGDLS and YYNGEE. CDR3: CASSQGQRYNEQFF. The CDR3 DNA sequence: TGTGCCAGCAGCCAGGGACAGCGGTACAATGAGCAGTTCTTC.

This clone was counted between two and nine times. CDR3 bases: TGTGCCAGCAGCCCTACCGGGGCCCGAGATACGCAGTATTTT. This encodes CASSPTGARDTQYF. This chain connects TRBV7-3 to TRBJ2-3; either TRBD1 or TRBD2 may supply D (5 bases each). Germline V gene lookup returns CDR1 SGHTA and CDR2 FQGTGA. Trimming removed 5 bases from V and 5 bases from J, with 14 bases in between. The CDR3 totals 14 residues.

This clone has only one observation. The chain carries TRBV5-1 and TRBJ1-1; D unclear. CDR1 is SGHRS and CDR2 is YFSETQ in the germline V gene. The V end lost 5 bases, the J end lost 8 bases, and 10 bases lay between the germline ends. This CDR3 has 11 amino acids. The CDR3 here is CASREGREAFF. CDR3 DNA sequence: TGCGCCAGCAGAGAAGGACGGGAAGCTTTCTTT. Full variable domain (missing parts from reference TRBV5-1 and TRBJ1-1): KAGVTQTPRYLIKTRGQQVTLSCSPISGHRSVSWYQQTPGQGLQFLFEYFSETQRNKGNFPGRFSGRQFSNSRSEMNVSTLELGDSALYLCASREGREAFFGQGTRLTVV.

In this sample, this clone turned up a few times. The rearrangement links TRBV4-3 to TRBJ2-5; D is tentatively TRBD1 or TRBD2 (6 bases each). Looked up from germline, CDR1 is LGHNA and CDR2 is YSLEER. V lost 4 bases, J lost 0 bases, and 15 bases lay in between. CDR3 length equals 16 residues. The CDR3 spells CASSRLTGANQETQYF. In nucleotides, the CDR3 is TGCGCCAGCAGCCGGCTAACGGGGGCCAACCAAGAGACCCAGTACTTC.

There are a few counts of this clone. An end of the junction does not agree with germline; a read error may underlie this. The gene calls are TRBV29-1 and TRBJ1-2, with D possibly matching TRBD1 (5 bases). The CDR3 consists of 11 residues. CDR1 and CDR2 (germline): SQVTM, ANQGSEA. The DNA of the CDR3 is TGCAGCGTTGTATTGAGTGGGGGTTTTGCCTTC. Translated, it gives CSVVLSGGFAF.

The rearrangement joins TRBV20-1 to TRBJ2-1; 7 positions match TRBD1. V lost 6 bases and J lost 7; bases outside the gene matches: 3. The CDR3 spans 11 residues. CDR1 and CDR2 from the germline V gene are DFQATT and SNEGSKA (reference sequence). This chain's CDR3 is CSAYRGNEQFF. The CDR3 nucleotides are TGCAGTGCATACAGGGGAAATGAGCAGTTCTTC.

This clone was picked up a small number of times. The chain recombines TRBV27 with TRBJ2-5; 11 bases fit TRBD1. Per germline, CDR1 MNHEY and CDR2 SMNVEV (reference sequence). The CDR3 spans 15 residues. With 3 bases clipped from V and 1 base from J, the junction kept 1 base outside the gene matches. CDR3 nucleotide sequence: TGTGCCAGCAGTTTGGGACAGGGGGGCCAAGAGACCCAGTACTTC. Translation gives CASSLGQGGQETQYF.

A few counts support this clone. CDR3 bases: TGTGCCAGCAGTCCGGACAGCGTGAGTCACGGTGAAAAACTGTTTTTT. Its protein is CASSPDSVSHGEKLFF. V usage is TRBV27 and J usage is TRBJ1-4, with D perhaps matching TRBD1 (6 bases). With 5 bases removed from V and 7 bases from J, the gap between germline ends came to 20 bases. CDR1 MNHEY and CDR2 SMNVEV come from the germline V gene (reference sequence). CDR3 length equals 16 residues. The whole variable domain, remainder taken from reference TRBV27 and TRBJ1-4, is EAQVTQNPRYLITVTGKKLTVTCSQNMNHEYMSWYRQDPGLGLRQIYYSMNVEVTDKGDVPEGYKVSRKEKRNFPLILESPSPNQTSLYFCASSPDSVSHGEKLFFGSGTQLSVL.

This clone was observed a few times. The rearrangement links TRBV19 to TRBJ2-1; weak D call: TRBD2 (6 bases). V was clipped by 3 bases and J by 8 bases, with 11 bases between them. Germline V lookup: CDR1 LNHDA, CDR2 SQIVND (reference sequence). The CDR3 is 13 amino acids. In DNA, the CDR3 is TGTGCCAGTAGTATGAGAGGAGGGGATGAGCAGTTCTTC. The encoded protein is CASSMRGGDEQFF.

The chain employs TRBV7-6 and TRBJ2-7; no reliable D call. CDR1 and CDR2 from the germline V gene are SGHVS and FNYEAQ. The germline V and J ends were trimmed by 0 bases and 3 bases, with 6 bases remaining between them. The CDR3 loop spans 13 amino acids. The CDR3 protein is CASSLAEYYEQYF. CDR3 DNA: TGTGCCAGCAGCTTAGCGGAGTACTACGAGCAGTACTTC. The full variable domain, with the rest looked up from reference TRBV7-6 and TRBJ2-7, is GAGVSQSPRYKVTKRGQDVALRCDPISGHVSLYWYRQALGQGPEFLTYFNYEAQQDKSGLPNDRFSAERPEGSISTLTIQRTEQRDSAMYRCASSLAEYYEQYFGPGTRLTVT.

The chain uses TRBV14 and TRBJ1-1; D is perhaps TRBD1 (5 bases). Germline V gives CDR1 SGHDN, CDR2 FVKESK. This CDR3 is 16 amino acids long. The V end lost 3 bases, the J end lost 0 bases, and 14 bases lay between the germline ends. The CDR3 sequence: CASSHPQGAMNTEAFF. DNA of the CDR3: TGTGCCAGCAGCCATCCCCAGGGAGCCATGAACACTGAAGCTTTCTTT. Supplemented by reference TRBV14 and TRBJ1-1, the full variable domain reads EAGVTQFPSHSVIEKGQTVTLRCDPISGHDNLYWYRRVMGKEIKFLLHFVKESKQDESGMPNNRFLAERTGGTYSTLKVQPAELEDSGVYFCASSHPQGAMNTEAFFGQGTRLTVV.

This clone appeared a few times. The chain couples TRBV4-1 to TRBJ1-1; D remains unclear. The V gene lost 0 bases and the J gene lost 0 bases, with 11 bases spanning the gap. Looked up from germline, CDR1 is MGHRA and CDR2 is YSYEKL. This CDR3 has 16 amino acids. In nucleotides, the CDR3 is TGCGCCAGCAGCCAAGACGCGGCAGTCCTGAACACTGAAGCTTTCTTT. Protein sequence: CASSQDAAVLNTEAFF.

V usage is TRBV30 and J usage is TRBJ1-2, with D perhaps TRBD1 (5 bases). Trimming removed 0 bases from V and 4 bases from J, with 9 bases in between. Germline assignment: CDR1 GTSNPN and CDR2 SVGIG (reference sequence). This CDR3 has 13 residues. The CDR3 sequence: CAWSVGTSYGYTF. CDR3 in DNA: TGTGCCTGGAGTGTCGGGACCAGCTATGGCTACACCTTC.